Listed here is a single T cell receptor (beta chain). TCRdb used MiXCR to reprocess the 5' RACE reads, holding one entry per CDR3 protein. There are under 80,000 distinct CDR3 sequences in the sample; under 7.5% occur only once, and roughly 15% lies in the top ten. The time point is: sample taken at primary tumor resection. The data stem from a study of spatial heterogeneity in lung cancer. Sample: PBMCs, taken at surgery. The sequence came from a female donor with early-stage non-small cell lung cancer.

CDR3 coding DNA: TGTACCAGCAGTTTATCCCGGGACAGGGGGACCGAGCAGTACGTC. Its protein product is CTSSLSRDRGTEQYV. The chain combines TRBV27 with TRBJ2-7; TRBD1 aligns across 11 bases. Germline values: CDR1 MNHEY, CDR2 SMNVEV (reference sequence). CDR3 size: 15 residues.